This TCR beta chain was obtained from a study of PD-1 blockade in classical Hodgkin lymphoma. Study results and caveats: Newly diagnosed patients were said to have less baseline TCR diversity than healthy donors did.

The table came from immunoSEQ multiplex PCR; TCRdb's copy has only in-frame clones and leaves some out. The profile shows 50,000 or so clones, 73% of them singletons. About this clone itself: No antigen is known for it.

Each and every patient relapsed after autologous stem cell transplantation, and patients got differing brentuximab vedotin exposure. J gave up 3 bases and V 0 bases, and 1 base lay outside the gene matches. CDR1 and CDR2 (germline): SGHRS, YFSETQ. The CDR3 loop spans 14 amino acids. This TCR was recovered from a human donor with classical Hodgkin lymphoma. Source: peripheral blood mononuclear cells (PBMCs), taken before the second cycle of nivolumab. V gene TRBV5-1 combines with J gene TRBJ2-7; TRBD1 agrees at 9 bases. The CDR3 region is CASSLGDRDYEQYF. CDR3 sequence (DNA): TGCGCCAGCAGCTTGGGGGACAGGGACTACGAGCAGTACTTC.